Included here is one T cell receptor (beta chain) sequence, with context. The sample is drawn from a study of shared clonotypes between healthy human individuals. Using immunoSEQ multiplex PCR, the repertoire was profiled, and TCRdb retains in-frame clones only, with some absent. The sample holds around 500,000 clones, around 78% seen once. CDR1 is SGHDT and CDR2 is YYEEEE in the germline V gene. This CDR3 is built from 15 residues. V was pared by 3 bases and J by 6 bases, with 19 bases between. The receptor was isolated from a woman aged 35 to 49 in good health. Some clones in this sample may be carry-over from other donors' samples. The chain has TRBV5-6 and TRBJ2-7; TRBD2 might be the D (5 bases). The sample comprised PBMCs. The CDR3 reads CASSWEQDYVSEQYF. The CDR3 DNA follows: TGTGCCAGCAGCTGGGAGCAGGATTATGTCTCCGAGCAGTACTTC. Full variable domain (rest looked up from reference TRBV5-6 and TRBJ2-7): DAGVTQSPTHLIKTRGQQVTLRCSPKSGHDTVSWYQQALGQGPQFIFQYYEEEERQRGNFPDRFSGHQFPNYSSELNVNALLLGDSALYLCASSWEQDYVSEQYFGPGTRLTVT.